This TCR beta chain was recovered during a study of blood T cell repertoires in COVID-19. Across the study: There were acute and convalescent COVID-19 samples, and they came from the United States, Italy and Spain.

Seattle-derived patients entered the study during active infection and were followed longitudinally. Germline values: CDR1 SGHTA, CDR2 FQGNSA. The CDR3 has 16 residues. V lost 1 base and J lost 5, with 16 bases in between. In the authors' methods: Amplifying reference gene primers gave estimates of nucleated cell counts. Sequencing was performed with immunoSEQ multiplex PCR; in TCRdb, only in-frame clones are kept and a portion is missing. V, J and clone size derive from that table, while D and trimming were established from the DNA sequence. The table records about 370,000 clones, around 89% of them present only once.

V and J are TRBV7-2 and TRBJ2-3; TRBD1 is a possible D gene (6 bases). The sequenced sample was peripheral blood. The TCR sequence derives from a woman aged 25 to 45 with COVID-19, enrolled during active disease. CDR3 loop: CASSLEWTANLDTQYF. The CDR3 nucleotides are TGTGCCAGCAGCTTAGAATGGACAGCTAACCTAGATACGCAGTATTTT.